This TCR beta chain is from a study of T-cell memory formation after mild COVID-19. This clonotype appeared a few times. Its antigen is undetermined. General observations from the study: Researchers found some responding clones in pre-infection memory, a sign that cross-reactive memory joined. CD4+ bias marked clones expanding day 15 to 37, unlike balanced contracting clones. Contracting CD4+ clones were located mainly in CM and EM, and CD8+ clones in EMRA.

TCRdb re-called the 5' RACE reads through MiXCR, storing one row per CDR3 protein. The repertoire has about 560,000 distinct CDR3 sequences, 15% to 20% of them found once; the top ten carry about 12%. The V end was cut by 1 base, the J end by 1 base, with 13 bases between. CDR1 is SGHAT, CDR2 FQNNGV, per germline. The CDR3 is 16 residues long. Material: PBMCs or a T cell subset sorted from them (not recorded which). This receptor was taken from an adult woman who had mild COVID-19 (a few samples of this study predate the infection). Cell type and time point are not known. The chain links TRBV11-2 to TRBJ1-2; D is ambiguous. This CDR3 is CASSLVTTRGNYGYTF. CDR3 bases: TGTGCCAGCAGCTTAGTCACTACTCGGGGTAACTATGGCTACACCTTC.